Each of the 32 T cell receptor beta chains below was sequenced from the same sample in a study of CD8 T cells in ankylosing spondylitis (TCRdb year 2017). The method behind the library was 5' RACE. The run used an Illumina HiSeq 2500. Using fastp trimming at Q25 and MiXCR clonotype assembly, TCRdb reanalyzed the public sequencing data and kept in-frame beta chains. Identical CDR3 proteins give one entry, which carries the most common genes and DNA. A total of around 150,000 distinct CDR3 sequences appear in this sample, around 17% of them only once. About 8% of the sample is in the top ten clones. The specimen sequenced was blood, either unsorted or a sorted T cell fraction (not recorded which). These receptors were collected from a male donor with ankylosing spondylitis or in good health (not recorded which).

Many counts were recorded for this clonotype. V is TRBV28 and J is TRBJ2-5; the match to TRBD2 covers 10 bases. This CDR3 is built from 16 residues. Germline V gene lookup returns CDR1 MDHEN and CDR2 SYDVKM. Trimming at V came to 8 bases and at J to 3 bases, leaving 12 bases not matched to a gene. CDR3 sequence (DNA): TGTGCCAGCTCCTGGGGAACTAGCGGGGTAAAAGAGACCCAGTACTTC. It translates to CASSWGTSGVKETQYF.

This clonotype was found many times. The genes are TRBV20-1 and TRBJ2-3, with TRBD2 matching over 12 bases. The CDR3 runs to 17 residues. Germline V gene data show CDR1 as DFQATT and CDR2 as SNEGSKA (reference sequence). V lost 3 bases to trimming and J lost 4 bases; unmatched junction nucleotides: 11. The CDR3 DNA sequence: TGCAGTGCTAGGGGGCTAGCGGGAGGGCCGCTATCAGATACGCAGTATTTT. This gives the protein CSARGLAGGPLSDTQYF.

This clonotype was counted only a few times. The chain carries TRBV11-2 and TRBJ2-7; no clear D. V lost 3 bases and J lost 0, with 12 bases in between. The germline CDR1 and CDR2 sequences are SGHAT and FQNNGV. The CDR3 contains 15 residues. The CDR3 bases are TGTGCCAGCAGCTTCGGATTCTCCCTCTCCTACGAGCAGTACTTC. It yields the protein CASSFGFSLSYEQYF.

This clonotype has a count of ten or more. The CDR3 sequence: CSAPPTGRGEAFF. For the CDR3, the DNA is TGCAGTGCTCCCCCGACAGGGAGGGGTGAAGCTTTCTTT. This chain connects TRBV20-1 to TRBJ1-1; 7 bases line up with TRBD1. J gave up 7 bases and V 5 bases, and 10 bases lay outside the gene matches. This CDR3 has 13 amino acids. Germline V CDR1 and CDR2: DFQATT, SNEGSKA (reference sequence).

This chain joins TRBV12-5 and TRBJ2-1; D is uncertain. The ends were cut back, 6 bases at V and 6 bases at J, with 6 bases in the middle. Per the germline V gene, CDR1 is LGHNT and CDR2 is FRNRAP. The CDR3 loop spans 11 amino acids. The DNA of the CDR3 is TGTGCTAGTGGATGGGGCAATGAGCAGTTCTTC. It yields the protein CASGWGNEQFF.

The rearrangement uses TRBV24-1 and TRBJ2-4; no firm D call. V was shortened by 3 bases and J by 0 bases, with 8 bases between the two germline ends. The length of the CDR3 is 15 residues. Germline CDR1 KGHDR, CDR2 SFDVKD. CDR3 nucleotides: TGTGCCACCAGTGATCCCGTGAGAGCCAAAAACATTCAGTACTTC. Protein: CATSDPVRAKNIQYF.

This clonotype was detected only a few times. The CDR3: CASSLIGAGGYEQYF. The CDR3 region has the DNA TGTGCCAGCAGCTTGATCGGAGCGGGAGGCTACGAGCAGTACTTC. The V gene is TRBV5-2, the J gene TRBJ2-7; the table's D call of TRBD2 was not tested on the DNA. TRBV5-2 is a recognized pseudogene. This CDR3 has 15 residues.

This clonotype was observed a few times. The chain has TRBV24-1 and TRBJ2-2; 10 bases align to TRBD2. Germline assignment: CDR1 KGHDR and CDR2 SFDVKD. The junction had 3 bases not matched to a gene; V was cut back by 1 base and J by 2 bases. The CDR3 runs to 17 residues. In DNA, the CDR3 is TGTGCCACCAGTGATTTCGCTAGCGGGAGTAACACCGGGGAGCTGTTTTTT. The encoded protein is CATSDFASGSNTGELFF.

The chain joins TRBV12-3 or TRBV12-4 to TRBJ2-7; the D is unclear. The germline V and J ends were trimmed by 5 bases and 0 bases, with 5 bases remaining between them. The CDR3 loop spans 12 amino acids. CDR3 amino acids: CASSMSSYEQYF. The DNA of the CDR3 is TGTGCCAGCAGTATGAGCTCCTACGAGCAGTACTTC.

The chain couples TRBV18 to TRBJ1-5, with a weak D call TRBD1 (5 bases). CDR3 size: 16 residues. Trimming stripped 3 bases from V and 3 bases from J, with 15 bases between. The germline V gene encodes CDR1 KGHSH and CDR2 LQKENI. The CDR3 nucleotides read TGTGCCAGCTCACCCAGTTCGGAAGGGGACAATCAGCCCCAGCATTTT. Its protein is CASSPSSEGDNQPQHF.

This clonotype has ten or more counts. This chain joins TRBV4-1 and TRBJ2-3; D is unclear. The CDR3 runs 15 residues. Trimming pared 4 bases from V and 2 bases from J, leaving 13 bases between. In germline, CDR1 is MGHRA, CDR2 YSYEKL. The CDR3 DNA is TGCGCCAGCAGCCCAAACAGACTCTACACAGATACGCAGTATTTT. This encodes CASSPNRLYTDTQYF.

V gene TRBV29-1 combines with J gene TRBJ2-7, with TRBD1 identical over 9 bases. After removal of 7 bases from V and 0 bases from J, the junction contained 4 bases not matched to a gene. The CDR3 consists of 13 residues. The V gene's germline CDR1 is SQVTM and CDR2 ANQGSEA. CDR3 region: CSAGQGFSYEQYF. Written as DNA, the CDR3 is TGCAGCGCGGGACAGGGATTCTCCTACGAGCAGTACTTC.

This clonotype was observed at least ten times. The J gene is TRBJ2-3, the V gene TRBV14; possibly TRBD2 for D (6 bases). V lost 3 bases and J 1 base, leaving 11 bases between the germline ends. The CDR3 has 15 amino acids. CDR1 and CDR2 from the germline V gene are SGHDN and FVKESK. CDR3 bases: TGTGCCAGCAGCCAGGGGGACTCTGGCACAGATACGCAGTATTTT. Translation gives CASSQGDSGTDTQYF.

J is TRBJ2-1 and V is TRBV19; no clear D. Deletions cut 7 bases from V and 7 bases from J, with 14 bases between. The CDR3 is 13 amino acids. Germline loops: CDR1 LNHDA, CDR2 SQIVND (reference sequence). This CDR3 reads CASTTPPRNEQFF. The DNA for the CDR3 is TGTGCCAGTACCACCCCACCGCGTAATGAGCAGTTCTTC.

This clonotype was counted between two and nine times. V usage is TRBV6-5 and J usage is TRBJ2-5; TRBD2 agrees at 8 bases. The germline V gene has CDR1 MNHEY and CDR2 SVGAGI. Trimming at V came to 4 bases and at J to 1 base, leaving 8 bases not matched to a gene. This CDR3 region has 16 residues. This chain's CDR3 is CASSSPPGLGQETQYF. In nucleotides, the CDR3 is TGTGCCAGCAGTTCACCCCCGGGACTAGGCCAAGAGACCCAGTACTTC.

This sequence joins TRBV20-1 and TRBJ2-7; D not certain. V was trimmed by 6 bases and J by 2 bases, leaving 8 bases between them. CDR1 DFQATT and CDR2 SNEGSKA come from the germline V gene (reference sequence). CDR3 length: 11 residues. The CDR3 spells CSAPWTYEQYF. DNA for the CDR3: TGCAGTGCCCCCTGGACCTACGAGCAGTACTTC.

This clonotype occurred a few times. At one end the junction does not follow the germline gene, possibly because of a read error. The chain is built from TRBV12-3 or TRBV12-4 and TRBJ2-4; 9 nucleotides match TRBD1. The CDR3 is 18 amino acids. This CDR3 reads CTSSPGTGIGRTKNIQYF. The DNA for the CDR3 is TGTACCAGCAGTCCAGGGACAGGGATCGGCAGGACCAAAAACATTCAGTACTTC.

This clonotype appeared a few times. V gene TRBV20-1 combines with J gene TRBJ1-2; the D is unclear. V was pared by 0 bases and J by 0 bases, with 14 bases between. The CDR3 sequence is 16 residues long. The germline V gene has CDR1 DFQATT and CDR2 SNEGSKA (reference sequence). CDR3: CSARDLLASTNYGYTF. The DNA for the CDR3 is TGCAGTGCTAGAGATCTCCTGGCCAGTACTAACTATGGCTACACCTTC.

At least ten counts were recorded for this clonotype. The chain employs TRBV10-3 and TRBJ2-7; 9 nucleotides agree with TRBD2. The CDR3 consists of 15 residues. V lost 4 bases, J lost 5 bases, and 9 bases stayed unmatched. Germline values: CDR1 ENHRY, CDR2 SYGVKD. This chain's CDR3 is CAISGDVAGENEQYF. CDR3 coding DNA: TGTGCCATCAGTGGAGATGTAGCGGGAGAGAACGAGCAGTACTTC.

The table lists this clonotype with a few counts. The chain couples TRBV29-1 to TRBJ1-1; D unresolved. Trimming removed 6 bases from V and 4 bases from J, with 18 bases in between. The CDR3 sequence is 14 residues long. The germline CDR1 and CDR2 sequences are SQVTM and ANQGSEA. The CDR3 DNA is TGCAGCGTCGGACCCACGACGGGGTTCACTGAAGCTTTCTTT. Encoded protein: CSVGPTTGFTEAFF.

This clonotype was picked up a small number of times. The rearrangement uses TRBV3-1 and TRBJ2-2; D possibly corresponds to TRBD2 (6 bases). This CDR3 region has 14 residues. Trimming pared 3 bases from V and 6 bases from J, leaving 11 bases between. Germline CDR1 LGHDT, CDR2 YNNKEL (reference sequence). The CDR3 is CASSHWEVAGELFF. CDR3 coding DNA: TGTGCCAGCAGCCATTGGGAGGTGGCCGGGGAGCTGTTTTTT.

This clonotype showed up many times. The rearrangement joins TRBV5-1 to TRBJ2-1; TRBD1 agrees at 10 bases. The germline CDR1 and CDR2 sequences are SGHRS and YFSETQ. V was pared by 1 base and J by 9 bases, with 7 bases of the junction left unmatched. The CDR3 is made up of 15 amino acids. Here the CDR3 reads CASSLQGQGGSEQFF. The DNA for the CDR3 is TGCGCCAGCAGCTTGCAAGGACAGGGGGGGAGTGAGCAGTTCTTC.

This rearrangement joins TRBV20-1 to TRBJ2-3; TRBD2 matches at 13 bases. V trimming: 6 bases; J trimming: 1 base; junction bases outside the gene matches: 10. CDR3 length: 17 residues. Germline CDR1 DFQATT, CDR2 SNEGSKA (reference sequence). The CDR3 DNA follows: TGCAGTGCCAGACTAGCGGGAGGAGGATACGGCACAGATACGCAGTATTTT. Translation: CSARLAGGGYGTDTQYF.

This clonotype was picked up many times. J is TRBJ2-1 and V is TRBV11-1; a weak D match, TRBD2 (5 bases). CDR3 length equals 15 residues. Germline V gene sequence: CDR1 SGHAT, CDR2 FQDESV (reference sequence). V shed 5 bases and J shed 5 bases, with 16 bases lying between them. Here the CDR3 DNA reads TGTGCCAGCAGCCACCGGGGTGCCCTGAACAATGAGCAGTTCTTC. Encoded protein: CASSHRGALNNEQFF.

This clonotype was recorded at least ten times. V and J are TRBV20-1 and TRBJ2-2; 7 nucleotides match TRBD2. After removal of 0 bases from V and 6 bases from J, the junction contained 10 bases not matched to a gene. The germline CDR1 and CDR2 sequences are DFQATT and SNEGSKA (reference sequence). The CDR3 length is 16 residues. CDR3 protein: CSARDRRGSLAGELFF. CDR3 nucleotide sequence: TGCAGTGCTAGAGATCGTCGCGGGAGCCTTGCCGGGGAGCTGTTTTTT.

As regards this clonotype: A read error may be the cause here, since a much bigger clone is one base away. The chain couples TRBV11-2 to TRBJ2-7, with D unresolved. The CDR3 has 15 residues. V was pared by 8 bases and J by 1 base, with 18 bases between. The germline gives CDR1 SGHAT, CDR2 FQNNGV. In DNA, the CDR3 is TGTGCCAGCGGCTCCCCCTACGGTCAGTCCTACGAGCAGTACTTC. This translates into CASGSPYGQSYEQYF.

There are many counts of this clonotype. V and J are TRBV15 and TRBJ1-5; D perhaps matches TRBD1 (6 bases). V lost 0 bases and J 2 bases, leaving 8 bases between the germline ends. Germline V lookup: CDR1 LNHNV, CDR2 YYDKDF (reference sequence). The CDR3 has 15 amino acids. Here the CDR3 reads CATSRDGQRNQPQHF. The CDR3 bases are TGTGCCACCAGCAGAGATGGACAGCGCAATCAGCCCCAGCATTTT.

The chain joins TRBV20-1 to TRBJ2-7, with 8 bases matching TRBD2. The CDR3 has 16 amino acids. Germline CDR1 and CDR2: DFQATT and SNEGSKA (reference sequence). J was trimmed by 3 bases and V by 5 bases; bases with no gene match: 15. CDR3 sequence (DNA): TGCAGTGCTCCTAACCCGAAACTCGGGGGGGACTACGAGCAGTACTTC. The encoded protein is CSAPNPKLGGDYEQYF.

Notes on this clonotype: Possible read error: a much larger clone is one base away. The CDR3 bases are TGTGCCAGCAGTACCTACGAGCAGTACTTC. Protein: CASSTYEQYF. The chain couples TRBV28 to TRBJ2-7, with no clear D. The CDR3 length is 10 residues. Germline lookup yields CDR1 MDHEN and CDR2 SYDVKM. Trimming took off 5 bases at V and 2 bases at J, with 1 base between the two ends. Drawing the rest from reference TRBV28 and TRBJ2-7, the complete variable domain is DVKVTQSSRYLVKRTGEKVFLECVQDMDHENMFWYRQDPGLGLRLIYFSYDVKMKEKGDIPEGYSVSREKKERFSLILESASTNQTSMYLCASSTYEQYFGPGTRLTVT.

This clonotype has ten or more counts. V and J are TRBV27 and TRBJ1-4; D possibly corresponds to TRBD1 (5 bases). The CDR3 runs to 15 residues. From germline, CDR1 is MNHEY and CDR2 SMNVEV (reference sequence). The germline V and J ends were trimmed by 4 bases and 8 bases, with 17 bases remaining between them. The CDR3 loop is CASSSTGASEEKLFF. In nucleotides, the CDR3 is TGTGCCAGCAGTTCCACCGGGGCCTCGGAAGAAAAACTGTTTTTT.

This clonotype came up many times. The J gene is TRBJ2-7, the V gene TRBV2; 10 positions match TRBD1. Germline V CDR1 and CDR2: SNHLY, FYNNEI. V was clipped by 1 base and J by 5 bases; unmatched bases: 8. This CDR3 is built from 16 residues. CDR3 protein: CASSEEGFGTGDEQYF. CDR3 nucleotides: TGTGCCAGCAGTGAAGAGGGGTTTGGGACAGGGGACGAGCAGTACTTC.

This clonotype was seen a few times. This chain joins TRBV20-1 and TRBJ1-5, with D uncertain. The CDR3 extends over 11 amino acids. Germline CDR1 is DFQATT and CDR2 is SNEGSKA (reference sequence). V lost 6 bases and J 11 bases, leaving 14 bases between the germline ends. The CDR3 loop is CSASTRGAQHF. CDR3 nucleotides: TGCAGTGCCTCCACCCGTGGGGCCCAGCATTTT.